The 9 T cell receptor beta chains reported below all come from one sample, sequenced in a study of blood T cell repertoires in COVID-19. Repertoires were generated with immunoSEQ multiplex PCR, while TCRdb's copy carries only in-frame clones and drops some. The sample yields some 75,000 clones, 80% to 90% seen once. Sequences were obtained from peripheral blood. Receptors originate from a man aged 55 to 69 with acute or convalescent COVID-19.

The chain combines TRBV2 with TRBJ2-7; 9 bases align to TRBD2. The CDR3 covers 16 residues. Germline V gene sequence: CDR1 SNHLY, CDR2 FYNNEI. Trimming cost V 5 bases and J 0 bases; bases outside gene matches: 8. CDR3 residues: CASSIRLAESSYEQYF. CDR3 nucleotides: TGTGCCAGCAGTATTAGACTAGCGGAGAGCTCCTACGAGCAGTACTTC. The whole variable domain, filled in from reference TRBV2 and TRBJ2-7, reads EPEVTQTPSHQVTQMGQEVILRCVPISNHLYFYWYRQILGQKVEFLVSFYNNEISEKSEIFDDQFSVERPDGSNFTLKIRSTKLEDSAMYFCASSIRLAESSYEQYFGPGTRLTVT.

V usage is TRBV9 and J usage is TRBJ2-5; 14 bases fit TRBD2. CDR1 is SGDLS, CDR2 YYNGEE, per germline. The V and J ends lost 2 bases and 4 bases, in that order; junction bases with no gene match: 4. The CDR3 loop spans 16 amino acids. CDR3 DNA: TGTGCCAGCAGCGTCTCGGGACTAGCGGGAGCAGAGACCCAGTACTTC. Translating it yields CASSVSGLAGAETQYF.

The chain has TRBV11-3 and TRBJ2-3; D gene unclear. The V end lost 4 bases, the J end lost 4 bases, and 21 bases lay between the germline ends. CDR1 is SGHNT, CDR2 YENEEA, per germline. CDR3 length: 17 amino acids. The CDR3 protein is CASSSGRWLNGPDTQYF. CDR3 DNA: TGTGCCAGCAGCTCGGGTCGGTGGCTGAATGGTCCAGATACGCAGTATTTT.

The chain is built from TRBV29-1 and TRBJ1-1; tentative D call: TRBD1 (5 bases). Germline V gives CDR1 SQVTM, CDR2 ANQGSEA. V lost 3 bases to trimming and J lost 4 bases, with 9 bases between them. The CDR3 loop spans 12 amino acids. CDR3 residues: CSVDWGGTEAFF. Here the CDR3 DNA reads TGCAGCGTTGATTGGGGGGGCACTGAAGCTTTCTTT.

The chain combines TRBV11-2 with TRBJ2-5; 7 bases fit TRBD1. Losses at the gene ends were 5 bases for V and 3 bases for J; bases not matched to a gene: 6. Germline values: CDR1 SGHAT, CDR2 FQNNGV. The CDR3 totals 14 residues. This CDR3 reads CASSPGTAKETQYF. The CDR3 bases are TGTGCCAGCAGCCCCGGGACAGCCAAAGAGACCCAGTACTTC.

The chain combines TRBV20-1 with TRBJ2-7; 16 nucleotides agree with TRBD2. The CDR3 totals 17 residues. Losses at the gene ends were 3 bases for V and 6 bases for J; bases not matched to a gene: 11. Germline CDR1 DFQATT, CDR2 SNEGSKA (reference sequence). CDR3 loop: CSASLGLAGGPGGEQYF. Here the CDR3 DNA reads TGCAGTGCTAGTTTGGGACTAGCGGGAGGGCCGGGCGGCGAGCAGTACTTC.

This clone was counted a single time. The chain has TRBV18 and TRBJ2-7; 9 bases line up with TRBD1. CDR1 and CDR2 (germline): KGHSH, LQKENI. Trimming cost V 2 bases and J 4 bases; bases outside gene matches: 6. The CDR3 runs 15 residues. The CDR3: CASSPTGGEFYEQYF. In nucleotides, the CDR3 is TGTGCCAGCTCACCAACAGGGGGCGAGTTTTACGAGCAGTACTTC.

The rearrangement links TRBV6-2 or TRBV6-3 to TRBJ1-1, with 7 bases that match TRBD1. The J segment lost 4 bases and the V segment lost 2 bases, leaving 10 bases of the junction unmatched. Germline V gives CDR1 MNHEY, CDR2 SVGEGT. This CDR3 has 16 amino acids. In DNA form, the CDR3 reads TGTGCCAGCAGTTACGACAGGGCTAGGTCTATCACTGAAGCTTTCTTT. This translates into CASSYDRARSITEAFF.

V is TRBV5-1 and J is TRBJ2-1, with TRBD2 matching 9 bases. CDR1 is SGHRS and CDR2 is YFSETQ in the germline V gene. This CDR3 is 13 amino acids long. The junction had 4 bases not matched to a gene; V was cut back by 6 bases and J by 6 bases. CDR3 nucleotide sequence: TGCGCCAGCACGGGACTAGCTCTCAATGAGCAGTTCTTC. Protein sequence: CASTGLALNEQFF.